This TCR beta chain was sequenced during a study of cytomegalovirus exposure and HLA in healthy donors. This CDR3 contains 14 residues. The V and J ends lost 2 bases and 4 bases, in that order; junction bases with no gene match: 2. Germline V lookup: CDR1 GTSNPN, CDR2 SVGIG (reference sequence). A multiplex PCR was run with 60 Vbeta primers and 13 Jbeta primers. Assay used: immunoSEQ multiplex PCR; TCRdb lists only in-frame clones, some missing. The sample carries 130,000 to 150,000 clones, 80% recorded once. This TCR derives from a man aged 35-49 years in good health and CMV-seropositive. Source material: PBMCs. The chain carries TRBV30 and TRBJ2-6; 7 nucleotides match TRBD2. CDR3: CAWSLGGGANVLTF. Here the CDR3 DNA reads TGTGCCTGGAGTTTGGGAGGGGGGGCCAACGTCCTGACTTTC.